This T cell receptor beta chain derives from a study of cytomegalovirus exposure and HLA in healthy donors. CDR3 length equals 18 residues. Per germline, CDR1 SGHTA and CDR2 FQGNSA. Germline trimming cut 5 bases from V and 3 bases from J; bases unmatched to any gene: 12. The primer mix had 60 Vbeta and 13 Jbeta primers. Sequencing used immunoSEQ multiplex PCR; TCRdb keeps in-frame clones, though not all of them. This table has roughly 130,000 clones, less than 85% appearing once. This clonotype was sampled from a young man in good health and CMV-seropositive. Input material: PBMCs. The chain uses TRBV7-2 and TRBJ2-5; the match to TRBD2 covers 13 bases. The CDR3 DNA sequence: TGTGCCAGCAGCCCCCGCCCTGGGACTAGCGGGAATAAAGAGACCCAGTACTTC. Translation gives CASSPRPGTSGNKETQYF.